These T cell receptor beta chains were read from a single sample in a study of T cells after posttransplantation cyclophosphamide. Assay used: immunoSEQ multiplex PCR; TCRdb lists only in-frame clones, some missing. Altogether about 31,000 clones are present, about 93% being singletons, with the ten largest covering roughly 0.23%. The source material was naive CD4+ T cells sorted from PBMCs. These receptors all come from a woman aged 60 to 75 in good health, CMV-negative, and a related stem cell transplant donor. CDR3s leave out the opening cysteine and the closing phenylalanine or tryptophan. A D gene is named only where the DNA matches it firmly. Clone size is stated in some rows and not others, as once, few, many or a class when expanded.

V	size	D	J	CDR3
TRBV29-1	.	TRBD2	TRBJ2-2	SVALAGGSGELF
TRBV7-8	.	TRBD2	TRBJ2-3	ASSPHMTSGSTDTQY
TRBV10-1	.	TRBD1	TRBJ1-1	ASSEFGTANTEAF
TRBV28	.	.	TRBJ2-2	ASTLGGRTGELF
TRBV5-6	.	TRBD1	TRBJ1-4	ASSSRQGRNEKLF
TRBV30	once	.	TRBJ2-3	AWTNRDTQY
TRBV20-1	few	.	TRBJ1-2	SDSTNYGYT
TRBV7-2	.	TRBD1	TRBJ2-7	ASSTGQEYEQY
TRBV5-8	once	TRBD2	TRBJ2-7	ASSRTTSGTLEQY
TRBV7-2	.	TRBD1	TRBJ1-5	ASSPTGFYQPQH
TRBV5-1	.	.	TRBJ2-3	ASSTDLNTQY
TRBV2	.	.	TRBJ1-4	ASRDRRGATNEKLF
TRBV19	once	.	TRBJ2-3	ASSPLTGSPDTQY
TRBV7-3	.	.	TRBJ2-1	ASSLGTIPLEQF
TRBV5-6	.	.	TRBJ2-6	ASTRRATSGANVLT
TRBV7-2	.	TRBD1	TRBJ1-5	ASSLTGWGNQPQH
TRBV28	.	.	TRBJ1-2	ASRSQPGLYGYT
TRBV6-6	.	TRBD1	TRBJ2-7	ASRTGTGEGEQY
TRBV7-9	.	.	TRBJ1-1	ASSLAVPGENTEAF
TRBV7-9	.	TRBD1	TRBJ1-4	ASSLRTGVNEKLF
TRBV6-1	few	.	TRBJ2-7	ASSETAGGTYEQY
TRBV6-6	.	TRBD1	TRBJ2-6	ASSPGQVRANVLT
TRBV28	.	.	TRBJ2-5	ASSWGEGEQY
TRBV4-1	.	TRBD2	TRBJ2-7	ASSQQVAGGDEQY
TRBV15	.	.	TRBJ1-2	ATSRGTRQPRNYGYT
TRBV9	once	.	TRBJ1-1	ASSGIGTQAF
TRBV29-1	.	.	TRBJ2-5	SASHGVRGETQY
TRBV5-1	.	TRBD1	TRBJ2-5	ASSLVSGQGFQRTQY